A single sample is the source of the 9 T cell receptor beta chains below, sequenced in a study of T cells in Graves' hyperthyroidism and ophthalmopathy. The investigators amplified TCR beta CDR3 regions from RNA transcripts. The primer set for the first-round RT-PCR of the TCR CDR3 was HTBI. TCRdb re-called the multiplex PCR reads through MiXCR, storing one row per CDR3 protein. The data contain over 550,000 distinct CDR3 sequences, around 17% of them singletons. Sequences were obtained from blood. The receptors shown here come from a woman aged 18-29 years with Graves' hyperthyroidism.

J is TRBJ2-2 and V is TRBV6-2 or TRBV6-3, with D possibly called TRBD1 or TRBD2 (5 bases each). Trimming pared 6 bases from V and 1 base from J, leaving 18 bases between. This CDR3 contains 17 residues. Germline CDR1 and CDR2: MNHEY and SVGEGT. CDR3 loop: CASRALREGLNTGELFF. Written as DNA, the CDR3 is TGTGCCAGCAGGGCCCTTCGCGAGGGGCTGAACACCGGGGAGCTGTTTTTT.

This clonotype came up a few times. The V and J genes are TRBV6-1 and TRBJ2-1; 16 bases agree with TRBD2. This CDR3 is built from 19 residues. From germline, CDR1 is MNHNS and CDR2 SASEGT. V gave up 6 bases and J gave up 2 bases; unmatched junction bases: 10. The CDR3 spells CASRGTGGLAGGPYNEQFF. CDR3 DNA sequence: TGTGCCAGCAGGGGAACAGGGGGACTAGCGGGAGGGCCCTACAATGAGCAGTTCTTC.

The chain is built from TRBV14 and TRBJ2-7, with 7 nucleotides matching TRBD1. With 3 bases clipped from V and 5 bases from J, the junction kept 4 bases outside the gene matches. CDR1 is SGHDN and CDR2 is FVKESK in the germline V gene. This CDR3 spans 13 amino acids. The CDR3 sequence is CASSQRGRNEQYF. In DNA, the CDR3 is TGTGCCAGCAGCCAGAGGGGGCGGAACGAGCAGTACTTC.

V gene TRBV12-3 or TRBV12-4 combines with J gene TRBJ2-1; 7 bases map to TRBD2. The CDR3 extends over 22 amino acids. V was pared by 4 bases and J by 4 bases, with 28 bases of the junction left unmatched. CDR3 residues: CASSSGPGPTRAGEKAYNEQFF. As DNA, the CDR3 is TGTGCCAGCAGTTCCGGCCCGGGACCGACTAGGGCGGGAGAGAAGGCTTACAATGAGCAGTTCTTC.

This clonotype was counted ten times or more. The chain has TRBV13 and TRBJ2-1; 8 bases line up with TRBD1. The J segment lost 4 bases and the V segment lost 5 bases, leaving 4 bases of the junction unmatched. Germline CDR1 reads PRHDT; CDR2 reads FYEKMQ (reference sequence). The CDR3 is made up of 14 amino acids. The CDR3 DNA is TGTGCCAGCAGCACCCGGACAGGGTACAATGAGCAGTTCTTC. Protein sequence: CASSTRTGYNEQFF.

This clonotype showed up many times. This CDR3 is CASKGYGYTF. The CDR3 DNA is TGTGCCAGTAAGGGCTATGGCTACACCTTC. The genes are TRBV19 and TRBJ1-2; D unresolved. This CDR3 comprises 10 residues. Germline V CDR1 and CDR2: LNHDA, SQIVND (reference sequence). Trimming took off 7 bases at V and 4 bases at J, with 4 bases between the two ends.

Of note for this clonotype: This could be a read error, since a much larger clone is one nucleotide away. This chain links TRBV18 with TRBJ2-3; 8 bases are shared with TRBD2. Germline CDR1 KGHSH, CDR2 LQKENI. The CDR3 extends over 16 amino acids. The CDR3 nucleotides are TGTGCCAGCTCACCACCGTCCGGGAGGGCCGGAGATCCGCAGTATTTT. Its protein is CASSPPSGRAGDPQYF. The full variable domain, with the rest looked up from reference TRBV18 and TRBJ2-3, is NAGVMQNPRHLVRRRGQEARLRCSPMKGHSHVYWYRQLPEEGLKFMVYLQKENIIDESGMPKERFSAEFPKEGPSILRIQQVVRGDSAAYFCASSPPSGRAGDPQYFGPGTRLTVL.

This chain uses TRBV2 with TRBJ2-7, with 9 bases matching TRBD1. The V gene's germline CDR1 is SNHLY and CDR2 FYNNEI. With V trimmed by 2 bases and J by 4 bases, 6 bases remained unmatched. There are 15 residues in the CDR3. Written as DNA, the CDR3 is TGTGCCAGCAGTGAATTGGGGACAGGGCGGTACGAGCAGTACTTC. It yields the protein CASSELGTGRYEQYF.

This clonotype has a handful of counts. The chain links TRBV5-4 to TRBJ2-5, with D possibly being TRBD2 (7 bases). The CDR3 sequence is 15 residues long. Germline CDR1 SGHNT, CDR2 YYREEE (reference sequence). Deletions cut 4 bases from V and 3 bases from J, with 16 bases between. In DNA form, the CDR3 reads TGTGCCAGCAGCCGGGGGGCCGGGACTGAAGAGACCCAGTACTTC. The encoded protein is CASSRGAGTEETQYF. The variable domain in full, completed from reference TRBV5-4 and TRBJ2-5, reads ETGVTQSPTHLIKTRGQQVTLRCSSQSGHNTVSWYQQALGQGPQFIFQYYREEENGRGNFPPRFSGLQFPNYSSELNVNALELDDSALYLCASSRGAGTEETQYFGPGTRLLVL.